A single TCR beta chain is shown here with its context. This clone was observed once. Its binding antigen is unknown. No much larger clone exists at a distance of one base, and base qualities are not known. The sample comes from a study of OX40 agonist ivuxolimab in advanced cancers. With regard to the full study: Ivuxolimab, which targeted the costimulatory receptor OX40 (CD134), was an agonistic, fully human IgG2 monoclonal antibody. Intravenous ivuxolimab was administered to patients every 2 weeks at six dose levels: 0.01, 0.1, 0.3, 1.5, 3 and 10 mg/kg. Of the approximately 53 patients in dose escalation, around 20 had hepatocellular carcinoma, some 15 had melanoma, 9 had renal cell carcinoma and 9 had head and neck cancer. In the dose-escalation cohort, 82.7% of patients were male, and the mean age was about 55 years, with a range of 23 to 79. Prior anti-PD-1, anti-PD-L1 or anti-CTLA-4 therapy was permitted, and checkpoint inhibitors had been received by roughly 40% of dose-escalation patients. Three dose-escalation patients achieved partial responses, one with hepatocellular carcinoma and two with cutaneous melanoma. The point of sequencing TCRbeta in the periphery was to test whether ivuxolimab changed TCR sequence diversity and drove clonal T-cell expansion. The monotherapy dose-escalation portion (N ≈ 52 patients) of the phase I ivuxolimab trial is reported in the paper. General findings and caveats noted by the study authors: The antigen specificity of the clonally expanded peripheral T cells was not determined. After ivuxolimab, expanded clones were on average more numerous among CD8+ T cells than among CD4+ T cells. Low levels of normalized T-cell clonal expansion were also seen in some nonresponding patients. At doses of 0.1 to 3.0 mg/kg, clonal expansion of both CD4+ and CD8+ blood T cells was observed from baseline to week 6. Partial responders in the 0.1-3.0 mg/kg groups had among the lowest normalized peripheral clonal expansion, especially among CD8+ T cells.

According to the germline V gene, CDR1 reads KGHSH and CDR2 reads LQKENI. Trimming accounts for 3 bases at V and 0 bases at J, while the number of junction bases matched to no gene is 3. The CDR3 goes from the cysteine to the phenylalanine over 16 residues. Just the 48-base CDR3 DNA is kept, in frame starting at base 1. Genomic DNA was extracted from sorted cells for sequencing of the TCRbeta CDR3 region. The immunoSEQ Assay was used to sequence the TCRbeta CDR3 regions. TCRdb limited this immuneACCESS table to in-frame rearrangements with V and J called. A share of clones is missing; checked studies link under half to unresolved V genes, and the rest is unexplained. The sample yields about 70,000 clones; 86% were counted once. The ten most abundant clones make up under 7.5% of the sample. Patients with autoimmune disease history or receiving systemic immunosuppression were excluded from the trial. Peripheral blood for TCR sequencing was collected from all dose cohorts at baseline, on cycle 4 day 1, and on cycle 7 day 1. The samples were drawn from a first-in-human, open-label, multicenter phase I dose-escalation trial of ivuxolimab. Adults with locally advanced or metastatic melanoma, renal cell, hepatocellular, or head and neck squamous cell carcinoma were enrolled in the trial. Before TCR sequencing, CD4+ and CD8+ T cells were separately sorted from peripheral blood.

The starting material was CD4+ or CD8+ T cells sorted from blood, obtained in a trial of the OX40 agonist ivuxolimab. The rearranged segments are TRBV18 and TRBJ2-7; TRBD2 lines up with 12 middle nucleotides. This TCR was recovered from an adult with an advanced solid tumor such as melanoma, head and neck, liver or kidney cancer. The DNA sequence is TGTGCCAGCTCACCTGGACTAGCGGGACTCTCCTACGAGCAGTACTTC. Its amino acids are CASSPGLAGLSYEQYF.